The rows below give T cell receptor beta chains drawn from one sample of a study of cytotoxic CD8 clonotypes in ibrutinib-treated CLL. Sequencing used immunoSEQ multiplex PCR; TCRdb keeps in-frame clones, though not all of them. This table holds 150,000 or so clones, less than 85% found once. The sequenced sample was PBMCs, obtained after 24 months of ibrutinib treatment. Receptor source: a human donor with chronic lymphocytic leukemia. The CDR3 runs from the conserved cysteine through the conserved F or W. The D gene is left open where the match is weak. Clone sizes are given selectively: once, few, many, or a class where the clone is expanded.

J | size | D | V | DNA | CDR3
TRBJ1-2 | - | - | TRBV9 | TGTGCCAGCAGCGGAGGGGCGGGCTATGGCTACACCTTC | CASSGGAGYGYTF
TRBJ2-5 | - | - | TRBV29-1 | TGCAGCGTCGACGGTGGTAGGGAGACCCAGTACTTC | CSVDGGRETQYF
TRBJ2-7 | - | - | TRBV4-1 | TGCGCCAGCAGCCAAGATACCCTAGGGCCTCCCGAGCAGTACTTC | CASSQDTLGPPEQYF
TRBJ2-1 | - | TRBD1 | TRBV7-9 | TGTGCCAGCAGCTTCGACAGGGGGTTTTACAATGAGCAGTTCTTC | CASSFDRGFYNEQFF
TRBJ2-1 | - | - | TRBV2 | TGTGCCAGCAGTGAGGAAACTAAGGAGCAGTTCTTC | CASSEETKEQFF
TRBJ2-5 | few | - | TRBV7-2 | TGTGCCAGCAGCTTACCAGCAACCCAAGAGACCCAGTACTTC | CASSLPATQETQYF
TRBJ2-2 | - | - | TRBV11-2 | TGTGCCAGCAGCTTCCGTCCGAACACCGGGGAGCTGTTTTTT | CASSFRPNTGELFF
TRBJ1-2 | - | - | TRBV27 | TGTGCCAGCAGCCGCCGGGGGCGCGGAGACTATGGCTACACCTTC | CASSRRGRGDYGYTF
TRBJ1-2 | once | TRBD1 | TRBV29-1 | TGCAGCGTGGTCATACAGGGGGCGCGACATGGCTACACCTTC | CSVVIQGARHGYTF
TRBJ1-1 | many | - | TRBV9 | TGTGCCAGCAGCGTAGTCGGGCAGGGGAACACTGAAGCTTTCTTT | CASSVVGQGNTEAFF
TRBJ2-7 | once | - | TRBV7-2 | TGTGCCAGCAGCTTAGGGACGGCCTACGAGCAGTACTTC | CASSLGTAYEQYF
TRBJ1-1 | - | - | TRBV25-1 | TGTGCCAGCAGAAAATCAGGGCACATGAACACTGAAGCTTTCTTT | CASRKSGHMNTEAFF
TRBJ1-4 | - | - | TRBV30 | TGTGCCTGGAGTCAGGGGTCTAATGAAAAACTGTTTTTT | CAWSQGSNEKLFF
TRBJ1-4 | - | - | TRBV29-1 | TGCAGCGTTGAGGAGGGCGTCAATAATGAAAAACTGTTTTTT | CSVEEGVNNEKLFF
TRBJ2-1 | - | TRBD2 | TRBV5-1 | TGCGCCAGCAGCTTGACGACCCCTGGACTAGATCGATTCCAAGAGCAGTTCTTC | CASSLTTPGLDRFQEQFF
TRBJ1-1 | - | TRBD1 | TRBV19 | TGTGCCACCGGGACAGGGGGCTCTGAAGCTTTCTTT | CATGTGGSEAFF
TRBJ2-3 | - | - | TRBV4-1 | TGCGCCAGCAGCCCCGGGGACGGCCGAAGCACAGATACGCAGTATTTT | CASSPGDGRSTDTQYF
TRBJ2-7 | - | - | TRBV7-8 | TGTGCCAGCAGCCTATTCGACAGACCCCTATTCGAGCAGTACTTC | CASSLFDRPLFEQYF
TRBJ2-2 | - | - | TRBV5-1 | TGCGCCAGCAGCTTGCAGGAAGCGAACACCGGGGAGCTGTTTTTT | CASSLQEANTGELFF
TRBJ2-7 | - | TRBD1 | TRBV6-1 | TGTGCCAGCAGTGAATCGGGGACAGAGACCTACGAGCAGTACTTC | CASSESGTETYEQYF
TRBJ2-2 | - | TRBD2 | TRBV30 | TGTGCCTGGAGCCCCCGAGGGCGGGGGGGCACCGGGGAGCTGTTTTTT | CAWSPRGRGGTGELFF
TRBJ2-7 | once | TRBD2 | TRBV11-2 | TGTGCCAGCAGCTGGTGGACTAGCGGAGACTACGAGCAGTACTTC | CASSWWTSGDYEQYF
TRBJ1-1 | - | - | TRBV28 | TGTGCCAGCAGTTCTACTCCGACACAGAACACTGAAGCTTTCTTT | CASSSTPTQNTEAFF
TRBJ2-7 | - | TRBD2 | TRBV5-1 | TGCGCCAGCAGAACCGGGACTAGCGGGAGTCCCTACGAGCAGTACTTC | CASRTGTSGSPYEQYF
TRBJ2-7 | - | - | TRBV7-3 | TGTGCCAGCAGCCCCCAGGGCGGAGGCTTCTACGAGCAGTACTTC | CASSPQGGGFYEQYF
TRBJ2-1 | few | - | TRBV29-1 | TGCAGCGTATCCATTGATAGCCGACATGAGCAGTTCTTC | CSVSIDSRHEQFF